What follows is one T cell receptor beta chain and its context. The data derive from a study of blood T cell repertoires in COVID-19. Authors' processing steps: Quantification of nucleated cells was approximated via reference gene primer amplification. Clones were read by immunoSEQ multiplex PCR, and TCRdb kept only the in-frame ones, dropping some. That table supplies the V and J calls and clone size; D and trimming were determined from the DNA. The table includes around 26,000 clones, around nine tenths detected once. The TCR originated in a man between 65 and 85 years old with active COVID-19. Sequencing was done on a sample of peripheral blood.

The CDR3 protein is CASSRETGYNQPQHF. DNA of the CDR3: TGTGCCAGCAGCCGAGAGACAGGGTACAATCAGCCCCAGCATTTT. This chain links TRBV5-4 with TRBJ1-5; TRBD1 matches 7 bases. Trimming took 4 bases from V and 3 from J; bases not matched to a gene: 7. The CDR3 runs to 15 residues. Germline V lookup: CDR1 SGHNT, CDR2 YYREEE (reference sequence).